These 13 T cell receptor beta chains were all obtained from the same sample, sequenced in a study of blood T cell repertoires in COVID-19. Assay: immunoSEQ multiplex PCR; the TCRdb copy retains only in-frame clones and omits some. The sample shows some 340,000 clones, 90% to 95% of them seen only once. What was sequenced was PBMCs or T cells enriched from blood (not recorded which). Receptor source: a woman aged 30 to 39 who had been exposed to COVID-19.

The genes are TRBV7-6 and TRBJ2-7; D not resolved. Deletions cut 1 base from V and 4 bases from J, with 14 bases between. Germline V gene sequence: CDR1 SGHVS, CDR2 FNYEAQ. The CDR3 length is 15 residues. CDR3 loop: CASSLVSSPEYEQYF. The CDR3 DNA sequence: TGTGCCAGCAGCTTAGTGAGTAGCCCAGAATACGAGCAGTACTTC.

The chain uses TRBV6-5 and TRBJ1-1, with TRBD1 matching 7 bases. Germline V gives CDR1 MNHEY, CDR2 SVGAGI. This CDR3 comprises 13 residues. The V gene end was trimmed by 6 bases and the J gene end by 7 bases; junction bases not matched to a gene: 8. The CDR3 loop is CASRVGTVDEAFF. In DNA form, the CDR3 reads TGTGCCAGCAGGGTTGGGACAGTTGATGAAGCTTTCTTT.

V gene TRBV7-2 combines with J gene TRBJ2-5; possibly TRBD2 for D (6 bases). This CDR3 is built from 14 residues. Per germline, CDR1 SGHTA and CDR2 FQGNSA. The V end lost 5 bases, the J end lost 5 bases, and 15 bases lay between the germline ends. CDR3 sequence (DNA): TGTGCCAGCAGCCCCCGACTAGTCCCCGAGACCCAGTACTTC. This gives the protein CASSPRLVPETQYF. The full variable domain, its missing parts supplied by reference TRBV7-2 and TRBJ2-5, is GAGVSQSPSNKVTEKGKDVELRCDPISGHTALYWYRQSLGQGLEFLIYFQGNSAPDKSGLPSDRFSAERTGGSVSTLTIQRTQQEDSAVYLCASSPRLVPETQYFGPGTRLLVL.

This chain connects TRBV29-1 to TRBJ2-7, with D maybe TRBD2 (6 bases). The CDR3 loop spans 13 amino acids. Germline V gene data show CDR1 as SQVTM and CDR2 as ANQGSEA. V was cut by 7 bases and J by 3 bases, with 16 bases left in between. CDR3 sequence: CSAQIAVGYEQYF. The CDR3 DNA reads as TGCAGCGCCCAGATAGCGGTGGGCTACGAGCAGTACTTC.

The table lists this clone with a few counts. J is TRBJ2-2 and V is TRBV2; TRBD1 agrees at 7 bases. Germline V gives CDR1 SNHLY, CDR2 FYNNEI. After removal of 2 bases from V and 1 base from J, the junction contained 1 base not matched to a gene. The CDR3 length is 15 residues. The CDR3 DNA reads as TGTGCCAGCAGTGAACACAGGGGGAACACCGGGGAGCTGTTTTTT. Translating it yields CASSEHRGNTGELFF.

This rearrangement joins TRBV2 to TRBJ2-1; perhaps TRBD2 as D (5 bases). This CDR3 contains 13 residues. The V end lost 4 bases, the J end lost 6 bases, and 10 bases lay between the germline ends. Germline V gives CDR1 SNHLY, CDR2 FYNNEI. Here the CDR3 reads CASSGLNPNEQFF. Here the CDR3 DNA reads TGTGCCAGCAGTGGACTAAATCCCAATGAGCAGTTCTTC. The full variable domain, with the rest looked up from reference TRBV2 and TRBJ2-1, is EPEVTQTPSHQVTQMGQEVILRCVPISNHLYFYWYRQILGQKVEFLVSFYNNEISEKSEIFDDQFSVERPDGSNFTLKIRSTKLEDSAMYFCASSGLNPNEQFFGPGTRLTVL.

This clone was counted once. The chain couples TRBV19 to TRBJ2-4; TRBD2 might be the D (6 bases). V lost 3 bases, J lost 2 bases, and 11 bases lay in between. The CDR3 totals 15 residues. CDR1 is LNHDA, CDR2 SQIVND, per germline (reference sequence). In DNA form, the CDR3 reads TGTGCCAGTAGTATTAGGTGGACTACCAAAAACATTCAGTACTTC. Amino acids: CASSIRWTTKNIQYF.

The genes are TRBV6-6 and TRBJ1-2, with D perhaps TRBD1 (6 bases). Looked up from germline, CDR1 is MNHNY and CDR2 is SVGAGI (reference sequence). This CDR3 is 14 amino acids long. The ends were cut back, 4 bases at V and 4 bases at J, with 13 bases in the middle. The CDR3 spells CASSSSGEVYGYTF. The CDR3, as DNA: TGTGCCAGCAGTTCATCAGGGGAAGTCTATGGCTACACCTTC.

The rearrangement joins TRBV12-3 or TRBV12-4 to TRBJ1-2, with D perhaps matching TRBD1 (6 bases). V was trimmed by 6 bases and J by 2 bases, leaving 10 bases between them. The CDR3 spans 13 residues. In DNA form, the CDR3 reads TGTGCCAGCAGACCTACAGGGAACTATGGCTACACCTTC. Translating gives CASRPTGNYGYTF.

The J gene is TRBJ2-7, the V gene TRBV6-1; TRBD2 matches at 8 bases. The germline CDR1 and CDR2 sequences are MNHNS and SASEGT. The CDR3 sequence is 18 residues long. With 4 bases clipped from V and 3 bases from J, the junction kept 17 bases outside the gene matches. CDR3 in amino acids: CASSAGGGPNLRDYEQYF. CDR3 sequence (DNA): TGTGCCAGCAGTGCGGGGGGGGGACCCAACTTAAGGGACTACGAGCAGTACTTC.

Only one count was recorded for this clone. The chain carries TRBV10-3 and TRBJ2-5; 7 bases map to TRBD1. CDR1 is ENHRY and CDR2 is SYGVKD in the germline V gene. The length of the CDR3 is 16 residues. V shed 2 bases, J shed 0 bases, and the junction held 6 bases outside the gene matches. This chain's CDR3 is CAISETGARYQETQYF. CDR3 DNA sequence: TGTGCCATCAGTGAGACAGGGGCCAGGTACCAAGAGACCCAGTACTTC.

This chain's CDR3 is CASSLVLVAGITDTQYF. The CDR3 nucleotides read TGTGCCAGCAGCTTAGTGCTGGTAGCGGGGATTACAGATACGCAGTATTTT. V gene TRBV7-6 combines with J gene TRBJ2-3; 8 bases map to TRBD2. The CDR3 consists of 17 residues. J was trimmed by 3 bases and V by 1 base; bases with no gene match: 9. Germline CDR1 SGHVS, CDR2 FNYEAQ.

The chain has TRBV6-5 and TRBJ1-2; TRBD1 is a possible D gene (5 bases). Looked up from germline, CDR1 is MNHEY and CDR2 is SVGAGI. Trimming took off 2 bases at V and 3 bases at J, with 10 bases between the two ends. CDR3 length equals 14 residues. The CDR3 reads CASSYRGYHYGYTF. The CDR3 bases are TGTGCCAGCAGTTACCGGGGGTATCACTATGGCTACACCTTC.